These 32 T cell receptor beta chains were sequenced from one sample in a study of response to subunit inactivated influenza vaccine. TCRdb analysed the RT-PCR reads with MiXCR anew, one entry per CDR3 protein. Here the sample spans roughly 500,000 distinct CDR3 sequences, less than 30% being singletons. This specimen was CD4+ T cells sorted from PBMCs, taken around 5 days after vaccination. Receptor source: a man aged 50-59 years who received an inactivated influenza vaccine.

V and J are TRBV28 and TRBJ2-7; the match to TRBD1 covers 11 bases. J lost 7 bases, V lost 6 bases, and 11 bases had no gene match. The CDR3 runs 15 residues. Per the germline V gene, CDR1 is MDHEN and CDR2 is SYDVKM. The CDR3 sequence is CASRPPGQGVREQYF. As DNA, the CDR3 is TGTGCCAGCAGGCCCCCGGGACAGGGGGTTCGGGAGCAGTACTTC.

This clonotype was counted ten times or more. Relative to the germline gene, one junction end is altered; a read error may explain this. V is TRBV5-1 and J is TRBJ2-1; D perhaps matches TRBD2 (6 bases). There are 15 residues in the CDR3. Looked up from germline, CDR1 is SGHRS and CDR2 is YFSETQ. The CDR3 nucleotides are TGTGCCAGCAGCTTAGTTGCGGGGTCCTACAATGAGCAGTTCTTC. Its protein product is CASSLVAGSYNEQFF.

The chain carries TRBV6-2 or TRBV6-3 and TRBJ2-2, with unresolved D. Trimming removed 6 bases from V and 9 bases from J, with 20 bases in between. The CDR3 spans 15 residues. Germline lookup yields CDR1 MNHEY and CDR2 SVGEGT. CDR3 nucleotide sequence: TGTGCCAGCAGGACGTCTGGCCACGTAGGGAGGGAGCTGTTTTTT. Residues: CASRTSGHVGRELFF.

This clonotype appeared a few times. This chain connects TRBV7-2 to TRBJ2-7; D is ambiguous. The CDR3 is 14 residues long. Trimming cost V 7 bases and J 0 bases, with 13 bases left between them. Germline V CDR1 and CDR2: SGHTA, FQGNSA. The CDR3 spells CASTPLTSSYEQYF. DNA of the CDR3: TGTGCCAGCACCCCTTTAACAAGCTCCTACGAGCAGTACTTC.

This clonotype showed up just a few times. The chain employs TRBV4-3 and TRBJ2-3; D could derive from TRBD1 or TRBD2 (5 bases each). The germline gives CDR1 LGHNA, CDR2 YSLEER. The V and J ends lost 0 bases and 1 base respectively, with 17 bases between them. The CDR3 sequence is 18 residues long. CDR3 amino acids: CASSQDPPSGRGTDTQYF. DNA of the CDR3: TGCGCCAGCAGCCAAGATCCCCCCAGCGGCAGGGGCACAGATACGCAGTATTTT.

This chain uses TRBV5-1 with TRBJ2-7, with 10 bases aligning to TRBD1. V was clipped by 0 bases and J by 4 bases; unmatched bases: 4. This CDR3 spans 15 amino acids. Looked up from germline, CDR1 is SGHRS and CDR2 is YFSETQ. The CDR3 loop is CASSLVGTGVYEQYF. DNA of the CDR3: TGCGCCAGCAGCTTGGTGGGGACAGGGGTTTACGAGCAGTACTTC. Drawing the rest from reference TRBV5-1 and TRBJ2-7, the complete variable domain is KAGVTQTPRYLIKTRGQQVTLSCSPISGHRSVSWYQQTPGQGLQFLFEYFSETQRNKGNFPGRFSGRQFSNSRSEMNVSTLELGDSALYLCASSLVGTGVYEQYFGPGTRLTVT.

The chain uses TRBV25-1 and TRBJ2-7; 10 bases fit TRBD1. CDR3 size: 14 residues. J lost 2 bases, V lost 5 bases, and 3 bases had no gene match. The germline V gene encodes CDR1 MGHDK and CDR2 SYGVNS. The CDR3: CASSIGQGAYEQYF. As DNA, the CDR3 is TGTGCCAGCAGTATAGGACAGGGGGCCTACGAGCAGTACTTC.

V usage is TRBV6-1 and J usage is TRBJ1-5, with D possibly matching TRBD1 (5 bases). Trimming removed 6 bases at V and 2 bases at J, with 17 bases between. CDR3 length: 16 amino acids. Germline CDR1 is MNHNS and CDR2 is SASEGT. This CDR3 is CASSPTATGGNQPQHF. The CDR3 nucleotides read TGTGCCAGCAGCCCGACAGCTACGGGGGGCAATCAGCCCCAGCATTTT.

This chain links TRBV19 with TRBJ1-4; no clear D gene. Trimming pared 5 bases from V and 5 bases from J, leaving 18 bases between. The V gene's germline CDR1 is LNHDA and CDR2 SQIVND (reference sequence). CDR3 length: 16 residues. For the CDR3, the DNA is TGTGCCAGTAGTCCTCCGATGACGGCACTCAATGAAAAACTGTTTTTT. It codes for CASSPPMTALNEKLFF.

The chain is built from TRBV7-9 and TRBJ2-4, with 8 bases that match TRBD1. CDR1 is SEHNR and CDR2 is FQNEAQ in the germline V gene (reference sequence). With V trimmed by 3 bases and J by 5 bases, 3 bases remained unmatched. The CDR3 sequence is 14 residues long. The CDR3 is CASSLAQGENIQYF. CDR3 sequence (DNA): TGTGCCAGCAGCTTGGCACAGGGGGAAAACATTCAGTACTTC. Full variable domain (missing parts from reference TRBV7-9 and TRBJ2-4): DTGVSQNPRHKITKRGQNVTFRCDPISEHNRLYWYRQTLGQGPEFLTYFQNEAQLEKSRLLSDRFSAERPKGSFSTLEIQRTEQGDSAMYLCASSLAQGENIQYFGAGTRLSVL.

V gene TRBV6-2 or TRBV6-3 combines with J gene TRBJ2-7; TRBD2 aligns across 9 bases. Germline V gene data show CDR1 as MNHEY and CDR2 as SVGEGT. The V gene end was trimmed by 5 bases and the J gene end by 6 bases; junction bases not matched to a gene: 5. The CDR3 is 13 residues long. CDR3 loop: CASSPILAGEQYF. CDR3 bases: TGTGCCAGCAGTCCCATACTAGCGGGCGAGCAGTACTTC.

This clonotype has more than one count but fewer than ten. J is TRBJ2-7 and V is TRBV7-9; D unclear. CDR3 size: 12 residues. The germline V gene encodes CDR1 SEHNR and CDR2 FQNEAQ (reference sequence). Trimming took off 1 base at V and 5 bases at J, with 6 bases between the two ends. This chain's CDR3 is CASSLVADEQYF. The DNA for the CDR3 is TGTGCCAGCAGCTTAGTGGCCGACGAGCAGTACTTC.

The chain is built from TRBV11-3 and TRBJ2-5; possibly TRBD2 for D (7 bases). Germline V lookup: CDR1 SGHNT, CDR2 YENEEA. V lost 4 bases and J 4 bases, leaving 16 bases between the germline ends. The CDR3 has 15 residues. The CDR3 loop is CASSYGRGGSETQYF. DNA of the CDR3: TGTGCCAGCAGCTATGGTAGGGGGGGATCAGAGACCCAGTACTTC. The full variable domain, its missing parts supplied by reference TRBV11-3 and TRBJ2-5, is EAGVVQSPRYKIIEKKQPVAFWCNPISGHNTLYWYLQNLGQGPELLIRYENEEAVDDSQLPKDRFSAERLKGVDSTLKIQPAELGDSAVYLCASSYGRGGSETQYFGPGTRLLVL.

V and J are TRBV4-2 and TRBJ2-7; 8 bases map to TRBD2. Germline CDR1 reads LGHNA; CDR2 reads YNFKEQ. The ends lost 4 bases at V and 1 base at J; junction bases unmatched: 12. This CDR3 spans 17 amino acids. The CDR3, as DNA: TGTGCCAGCAGCCCGGGAGGGACCGGGACCACTTCCTACGAGCAGTACTTC. Its translation is CASSPGGTGTTSYEQYF.

This clonotype was recorded a few times. The V gene is TRBV29-1, the J gene TRBJ2-3; TRBD2 matches 7 bases. In germline, CDR1 is SQVTM, CDR2 ANQGSEA. With V trimmed by 7 bases and J by 0 bases, 4 bases remained unmatched. This CDR3 contains 13 residues. The CDR3 sequence: CSARGVSTDTQYF. Here the CDR3 DNA reads TGCAGCGCTCGGGGGGTCAGCACAGATACGCAGTATTTT.

The genes are TRBV4-2 and TRBJ1-2, with D unresolved. Germline CDR1 and CDR2: LGHNA and YNFKEQ. The CDR3 runs to 17 residues. Trimming cost V 0 bases and J 0 bases, with 14 bases left between them. DNA of the CDR3: TGTGCCAGCAGCCAAGAAGGAATGGAGTTAGCTAACTATGGCTACACCTTC. This codes for CASSQEGMELANYGYTF.

This clonotype was counted between two and nine times. J is TRBJ2-4 and V is TRBV5-6; D is unclear. V was trimmed by 0 bases and J by 6 bases, leaving 7 bases between them. The germline V gene encodes CDR1 SGHDT and CDR2 YYEEEE. This CDR3 is built from 13 residues. This CDR3 is CASSLDPVNIQYF. The CDR3 DNA follows: TGTGCCAGCAGCTTGGACCCAGTAAACATTCAGTACTTC.

This clonotype was seen a few times. The V gene is TRBV9, the J gene TRBJ2-2; D possibly corresponds to TRBD2 (7 bases). The V and J ends lost 4 bases and 7 bases respectively, with 14 bases between them. From germline, CDR1 is SGDLS and CDR2 YYNGEE. The CDR3 consists of 14 residues. This chain's CDR3 is CASSPSGTHGELFF. CDR3 nucleotides: TGTGCCAGCAGCCCCAGCGGGACACACGGGGAGCTGTTTTTT.

The chain couples TRBV6-2 or TRBV6-3 to TRBJ1-2; D unresolved. With 2 bases removed from V and 8 bases from J, the gap between germline ends came to 12 bases. CDR3 size: 13 residues. Germline V gives CDR1 MNHEY, CDR2 SVGEGT. The CDR3 sequence: CASSYGYVGGYTF. The CDR3 coding sequence is TGTGCCAGCAGTTACGGGTACGTCGGAGGCTACACCTTC.

The chain uses TRBV7-2 and TRBJ2-3; D not certain. Germline V lookup: CDR1 SGHTA, CDR2 FQGNSA. CDR3 size: 13 residues. V lost 8 bases to trimming and J lost 0 bases, with 9 bases between them. CDR3 loop: CASRMGSTDTQYF. CDR3 sequence (DNA): TGTGCCAGCCGGATGGGAAGCACAGATACGCAGTATTTT.

The sample holds a few counts of this clonotype. The rearrangement joins TRBV3-1 to TRBJ2-5; TRBD1 matches at 9 bases. V was clipped by 3 bases and J by 7 bases; unmatched bases: 3. The CDR3 contains 13 residues. CDR1 is LGHDT, CDR2 YNNKEL, per germline (reference sequence). DNA of the CDR3: TGTGCCAGCAGCCAGGACAGGGGAGCGACCCAGTACTTC. Encoded protein: CASSQDRGATQYF.

To note about this clonotype: The final CDR3 position lacks the conserved phenylalanine or tryptophan, pointing to a likely read error. V gene TRBV7-9 combines with J gene TRBJ2-5, with TRBD1 as a possible D gene (5 bases). Trimming removed 5 bases at V and 4 bases at J, with 14 bases between. This CDR3 has 14 residues. In germline, CDR1 is SEHNR, CDR2 FQNEAQ (reference sequence). CDR3 DNA: TGTGCCAGCAGCCAAGGGGCGTGGAGAGAGACCCAGTACCTC. Encoded protein: CASSQGAWRETQYL.

The V and J genes are TRBV5-5 and TRBJ2-5; D is ambiguous. The CDR3 runs to 16 residues. The V end was cut by 1 base, the J end by 5 bases, with 18 bases between. From germline, CDR1 is SGHKS and CDR2 YYEKEE (reference sequence). This chain's CDR3 is CASSLTTGEAWETQYF. The DNA of the CDR3 is TGTGCCAGCAGCTTGACCACGGGCGAGGCTTGGGAGACCCAGTACTTC.

This sequence joins TRBV24-1 and TRBJ2-2; D is ambiguous. V was pared by 7 bases and J by 0 bases, with 8 bases between. Germline-derived CDR1 and CDR2 are KGHDR and SFDVKD. This CDR3 has 14 amino acids. The CDR3 nucleotides are TGTGCCACCAGCCCCATCACGAACACCGGGGAGCTGTTTTTT. Encoded protein: CATSPITNTGELFF.

This clonotype occurred a few times. V usage is TRBV7-9 and J usage is TRBJ2-7, with D unclear. The V gene's germline CDR1 is SEHNR and CDR2 FQNEAQ (reference sequence). The CDR3 is 12 residues long. V was pared by 5 bases and J by 4 bases, with 9 bases between. The chain's CDR3 is CASSVDLYEQYF. The CDR3 coding sequence is TGTGCCAGCAGCGTAGACCTATACGAGCAGTACTTC.

This clonotype was seen only a few times. The rearrangement joins TRBV29-1 to TRBJ2-7; 10 positions match TRBD1. J lost 5 bases, V lost 7 bases, and 8 bases had no gene match. CDR3 length equals 13 residues. In germline, CDR1 is SQVTM, CDR2 ANQGSEA. The CDR3 DNA reads TGCAGCGCCGCGACAGGGGGCGTGAACGAGCAGTACTTC. Its protein product is CSAATGGVNEQYF.

CDR3 bases: TGTGCCAGCACGGGGAACAATCAGCCCCAGCATTTT. This sequence encodes CASTGNNQPQHF. V and J are TRBV12-3 or TRBV12-4 and TRBJ1-5; no clear D. Deletions cut 7 bases from V and 3 bases from J, with 7 bases between. CDR3 size: 12 residues.

This chain joins TRBV4-3 and TRBJ2-3; weak D call: TRBD2 (5 bases). The V gene's germline CDR1 is LGHNA and CDR2 YSLEER. This CDR3 is 14 amino acids long. Trimming shortened V by 0 bases and J by 11 bases, and 15 bases separated the two germline ends. The CDR3 is CASSQERGGRKQYF. CDR3 nucleotide sequence: TGCGCCAGCAGCCAAGAGAGAGGAGGTAGAAAGCAGTATTTT.

This sequence joins TRBV7-2 and TRBJ1-1, with D unresolved. CDR1 SGHTA and CDR2 FQGNSA come from the germline V gene. Between the trimmed V and J ends, which lost 5 bases and 11 bases, there was a span of 12 bases. CDR3 length: 11 amino acids. CDR3 DNA sequence: TGTGCCAGCAGCGAACTCCTCGAGGCTTTCTTT. This sequence encodes CASSELLEAFF.

The chain has TRBV5-1 and TRBJ2-3; D is ambiguous. V shed 4 bases and J shed 0 bases, with 15 bases lying between them. From germline, CDR1 is SGHRS and CDR2 YFSETQ. The CDR3 consists of 16 residues. The CDR3 region is CASSPSVGRSTDTQYF. CDR3 coding DNA: TGCGCCAGCAGCCCGTCGGTAGGACGTAGCACAGATACGCAGTATTTT.

This clonotype has just a few counts. V and J are TRBV7-2 and TRBJ1-2; the D is unclear. CDR1 and CDR2 from the germline V gene are SGHTA and FQGNSA. This CDR3 is 14 amino acids long. Trimming removed 3 bases at V and 2 bases at J, with 10 bases between. CDR3 sequence reads: CASSLGSLNYGYTF. The CDR3 region has the DNA TGTGCCAGCAGCTTGGGCAGCCTGAACTATGGCTACACCTTC.

This clonotype appeared a few times. The V gene is TRBV4-2, the J gene TRBJ1-1; a possible D gene is TRBD1 (5 bases). CDR3 length: 13 residues. Looked up from germline, CDR1 is LGHNA and CDR2 is YNFKEQ. Trimming removed 4 bases from V and 5 bases from J, with 11 bases in between. CDR3 bases: TGTGCCAGCAGCCCCGTGGGGGGGACTGAAGCTTTCTTT. It encodes CASSPVGGTEAFF.